A single T cell receptor beta chain is shown here with its context. The junction differs from germline at one of its ends, possibly a read error. The data originate from a study of OX40 agonist ivuxolimab in advanced cancers. The repertoire was sequenced with immunoSEQ multiplex PCR; TCRdb's copy has only in-frame clones and lacks some. The sample contains 75,000 to 90,000 clones, roughly 90% of which appear only once. The sample consisted of CD4+ or CD8+ T cells sorted from blood, taken in a trial of the OX40 agonist ivuxolimab. This TCR came from an adult with an advanced solid tumor such as melanoma, head and neck, liver or kidney cancer.

CDR3 loop: CAGSLPLTGVVYEQYF. The CDR3 nucleotides are TGTGCCGGCAGCCTACCCTTAACAGGGGTTGTCTACGAGCAGTACTTC. This chain connects TRBV28 to TRBJ2-7; TRBD1 matches 7 bases. CDR3 length equals 16 residues. Germline V gene lookup returns CDR1 MDHEN and CDR2 SYDVKM.